This T cell receptor (beta chain) originates from a study of blood T cell repertoires in COVID-19. Study as a whole: Whether acute or convalescent, the COVID-19 samples came from the United States, Italy and Spain.

Profiling relied on immunoSEQ multiplex PCR, and the TCRdb table lists in-frame clones only, not all of them. The data contain approximately 99,000 clones, more than 65% of them singletons. The CDR3 contains 14 residues. Trimming removed 3 bases at V and 4 bases at J, with 13 bases between. Germline assignment: CDR1 SNHLY and CDR2 FYNNEI. The specimen was peripheral blood. This TCR was recovered from a woman older than 75 with active or convalescent COVID-19. The chain links TRBV2 to TRBJ2-7; D might be TRBD2 (5 bases). The chain's CDR3 is CASSDPGSLYEQYF. The CDR3 region has the DNA TGTGCCAGCAGTGACCCTGGGAGTCTATACGAGCAGTACTTC.